This T cell receptor (beta chain) originates from a study of shared clonotypes between healthy human individuals. Measured with immunoSEQ multiplex PCR; TCRdb has only the in-frame clones, and not every one. There are fewer than 1.6 million clones in the sample; approximately 98.5% occur only once, and 0.36% lies in the top ten. Source material: naive CD4+ T cells sorted from blood. The subset: CD45RA+ positively selected. The sequence came from a man aged 25 to 40 in good health.

The CDR3 region is CASSLDVRGEVGYTF. DNA of the CDR3: TGCGCCAGCAGCTTGGACGTCAGGGGGGAAGTTGGCTACACCTTC. This chain links TRBV5-1 with TRBJ1-2, with TRBD1 matching over 7 bases. The V gene end was trimmed by 0 bases and the J gene end by 7 bases; junction bases not matched to a gene: 9. CDR1 is SGHRS, CDR2 YFSETQ, per germline. The CDR3 has 15 amino acids.